This T cell receptor beta chain was documented in a study of T cell responses to AZD1222 COVID-19 vaccine. Clones were sequenced by immunoSEQ multiplex PCR, and TCRdb holds only the in-frame ones, with some missing. The table records fewer than 200,000 clones, around 90% of them present only once. V was clipped by 0 bases and J by 4 bases; unmatched bases: 6. CDR1 is GTSNPN, CDR2 SVGIG, per germline (reference sequence). There are 15 residues in the CDR3. Material: peripheral blood, obtained 28 days after the second AZD1222 dose. This TCR derives from an adult who received the AZD1222 COVID-19 vaccine. This chain connects TRBV30 to TRBJ1-5; TRBD1 matches 7 bases. In nucleotides, the CDR3 is TGTGCCTGGAGTGTAAACACAGGGGCGAATCAGCCCCAGCATTTT. Translated, it gives CAWSVNTGANQPQHF.